These 10 T cell receptor beta chains were sequenced from one sample in a study of response to subunit inactivated influenza vaccine. TCRdb fed the RT-PCR reads into MiXCR, producing one record per CDR3 protein. Of approximately 530,000 distinct CDR3 sequences listed, 6.5% to 8% are singletons. This specimen consisted of PBMCs from blood, obtained less than 30 months after vaccination. The origin of the receptors is a man between 45 and 75 years old who received an inactivated influenza vaccine.

This clonotype appeared a few times. The chain couples TRBV20-1 to TRBJ1-5; D unresolved. V was shortened by 0 bases and J by 2 bases, with 8 bases between the two germline ends. Germline V gene lookup returns CDR1 DFQATT and CDR2 SNEGSKA (reference sequence). This CDR3 has 14 amino acids. CDR3 DNA sequence: TGCAGTGCTAGAGATCTAAAGGGCAATCAGCCCCAGCATTTT. This gives the protein CSARDLKGNQPQHF.

This clonotype turned up a few times. The V and J genes are TRBV20-1 and TRBJ1-1, with D unclear. Germline-derived CDR1 and CDR2 are DFQATT and SNEGSKA (reference sequence). With 0 bases removed from V and 0 bases from J, the gap between germline ends came to 17 bases. CDR3 length equals 17 residues. The CDR3 DNA reads TGCAGTGCTAGAGATTTTAGGGCAGGCGCTGTGAACACTGAAGCTTTCTTT. This sequence encodes CSARDFRAGAVNTEAFF.

This clonotype has a count of ten or more. The chain employs TRBV3-1 and TRBJ1-4; 9 bases are a match to TRBD1. Trimming cost V 7 bases and J 8 bases; bases outside gene matches: 8. Germline V gives CDR1 LGHDT, CDR2 YNNKEL (reference sequence). The CDR3 totals 14 residues. CDR3 in amino acids: CASKATGGVEKLFF. The CDR3 bases are TGTGCCAGCAAGGCGACAGGGGGAGTCGAAAAACTGTTTTTT.

This clonotype was seen at least ten times. The V gene is TRBV5-5, the J gene TRBJ2-3; 7 bases fit TRBD1. The CDR3 extends over 12 amino acids. V was clipped by 2 bases and J by 8 bases; unmatched bases: 2. Germline V CDR1 and CDR2: SGHKS, YYEKEE (reference sequence). The CDR3 sequence is CASSFAGGTQYF. The CDR3 nucleotides are TGTGCCAGCAGCTTTGCAGGGGGTACGCAGTATTTT.

This sequence joins TRBV12-3 or TRBV12-4 and TRBJ1-6, with D tentatively TRBD1 (6 bases). Trimming left V 6 bases short and J 7 bases short, with 22 bases between. The CDR3 extends over 17 amino acids. CDR3 amino acids: CASSHLKGGKTNSPLHF. In DNA, the CDR3 is TGTGCCAGCAGCCACCTAAAGGGGGGGAAAACGAATTCACCCCTCCACTTT.

There are a few counts of this clonotype. The V gene is TRBV19, the J gene TRBJ2-4; the D is unclear. Per the germline V gene, CDR1 is LNHDA and CDR2 is SQIVND (reference sequence). Trimming removed 2 bases from V and 6 bases from J, with 14 bases in between. This CDR3 contains 15 residues. The CDR3 sequence: CASSISSFPINIQYF. The CDR3 region has the DNA TGTGCCAGTAGTATATCGAGTTTCCCCATAAACATTCAGTACTTC.

Many counts were recorded for this clonotype. V gene TRBV6-6 combines with J gene TRBJ1-5; D is unclear. Trimming took off 1 base at V and 2 bases at J, with 3 bases between the two ends. The CDR3 is 13 amino acids. CDR1 MNHNY and CDR2 SVGAGI come from the germline V gene (reference sequence). This chain's CDR3 is CASSYLGNQPQHF. For the CDR3, the DNA is TGTGCCAGCAGTTACTTGGGCAATCAGCCCCAGCATTTT.

The J gene is TRBJ2-2, the V gene TRBV6-2 or TRBV6-3; 12 bases agree with TRBD1. The germline CDR1 and CDR2 sequences are MNHEY and SVGEGT. The V segment lost 5 bases and the J segment 7 bases; nucleotides outside the gene matches: 11. The length of the CDR3 is 17 residues. The CDR3 DNA reads as TGTGCCAGCAGTCCCACGGGACAGGGGGCTTTCGGCGGGGAGCTGTTTTTT. Translating it yields CASSPTGQGAFGGELFF.

The CDR3 region is CASSVGFDQNIQYF. CDR3 nucleotide sequence: TGTGCCAGCAGCGTAGGGTTCGATCAAAACATTCAGTACTTC. The chain couples TRBV9 to TRBJ2-4; no clear D gene. V lost 0 bases, J lost 5 bases, and 9 bases lay in between. CDR1 SGDLS and CDR2 YYNGEE come from the germline V gene. The CDR3 sequence is 14 residues long. The variable domain in full, with the rest retrieved from reference TRBV9 and TRBJ2-4, is DSGVTQTPKHLITATGQRVTLRCSPRSGDLSVYWYQQSLDQGLQFLIQYYNGEERAKGNILERFSAQQFPDLHSELNLSSLELGDSALYFCASSVGFDQNIQYFGAGTRLSVL.

This clonotype was picked up a small number of times. CDR3 region: CASSLGTVAYNEQFF. The CDR3, as DNA: TGTGCCAGCTCACTGGGGACCGTTGCCTACAATGAGCAGTTCTTC. This chain connects TRBV18 to TRBJ2-1, with D possibly called TRBD1 or TRBD2 (5 bases each). V was cut by 4 bases and J by 2 bases, with 12 bases left in between. CDR3 length equals 15 residues. CDR1 KGHSH and CDR2 LQKENI come from the germline V gene.